This TCR beta chain comes out of a study of response to subunit inactivated influenza vaccine. At least ten counts were recorded for this clonotype. TCRdb used MiXCR to reprocess the RT-PCR reads, holding one entry per CDR3 protein. The sample holds fewer than 700,000 distinct CDR3 sequences, roughly 13% seen once. CDR3 length: 10 amino acids. Deletions cut 2 bases from V and 2 bases from J, with 0 bases between. Germline V gene lookup returns CDR1 DFQATT and CDR2 SNEGSKA (reference sequence). The sample here was PBMCs from blood, taken 35 to 45 days after vaccination. The receptor comes from a man aged 50 or older who received an inactivated influenza vaccine. The chain combines TRBV20-1 with TRBJ2-5, with D hard to call. The CDR3 sequence is CSARQETQYF. CDR3 in DNA: TGCAGTGCTAGACAAGAGACCCAGTACTTC.